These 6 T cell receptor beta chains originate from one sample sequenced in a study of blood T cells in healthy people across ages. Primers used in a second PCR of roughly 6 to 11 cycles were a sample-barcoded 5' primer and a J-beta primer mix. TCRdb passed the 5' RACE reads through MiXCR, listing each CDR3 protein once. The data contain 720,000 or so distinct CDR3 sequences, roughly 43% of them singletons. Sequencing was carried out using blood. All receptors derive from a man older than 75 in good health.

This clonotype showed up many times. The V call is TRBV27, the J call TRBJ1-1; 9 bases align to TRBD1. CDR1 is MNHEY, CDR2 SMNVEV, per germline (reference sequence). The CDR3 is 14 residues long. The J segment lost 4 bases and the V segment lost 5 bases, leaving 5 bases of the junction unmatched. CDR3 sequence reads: CASSIQGASTEAFF. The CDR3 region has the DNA TGTGCCAGCAGTATACAGGGGGCCTCCACTGAAGCTTTCTTT.

CDR3 in DNA: TGTGCCAGCAGCCCCCGTGGCTCAAGCACTGGGGCCAACGTCCTGACTTTC. Protein sequence: CASSPRGSSTGANVLTF. The chain links TRBV7-3 to TRBJ2-6; D not certain. The V and J ends lost 5 bases and 2 bases respectively, with 16 bases between them. This CDR3 has 17 amino acids. Germline V gene lookup returns CDR1 SGHTA and CDR2 FQGTGA.

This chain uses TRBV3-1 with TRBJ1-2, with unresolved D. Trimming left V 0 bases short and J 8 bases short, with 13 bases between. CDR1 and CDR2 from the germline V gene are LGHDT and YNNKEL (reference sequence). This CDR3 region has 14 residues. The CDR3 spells CASSQEPSLGGYTF. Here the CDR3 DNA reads TGTGCCAGCAGCCAAGAGCCCAGCCTAGGGGGCTACACCTTC.

This CDR3 is CASSLGQGLVNEQYF. The CDR3 DNA reads as TGTGCCAGCAGCTTAGGACAGGGGCTTGTGAATGAGCAGTACTTC. This chain joins TRBV7-2 and TRBJ2-5, with 8 bases identical to TRBD1. Looked up from germline, CDR1 is SGHTA and CDR2 is FQGNSA. V was clipped by 1 base and J by 11 bases; unmatched bases: 12. The CDR3 runs to 15 residues.

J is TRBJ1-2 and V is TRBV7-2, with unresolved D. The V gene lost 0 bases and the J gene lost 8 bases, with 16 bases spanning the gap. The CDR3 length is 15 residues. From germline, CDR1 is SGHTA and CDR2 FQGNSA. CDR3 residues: CASSLAPGTNSGYTF. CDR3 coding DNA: TGTGCCAGCAGCTTAGCGCCCGGCACTAATTCGGGCTACACCTTC.

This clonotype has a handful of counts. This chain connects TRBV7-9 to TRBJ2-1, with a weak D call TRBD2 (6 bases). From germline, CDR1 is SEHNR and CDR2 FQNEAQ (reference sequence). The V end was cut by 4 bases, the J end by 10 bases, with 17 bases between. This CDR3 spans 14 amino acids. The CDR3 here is CASSSVGVSGEQFF. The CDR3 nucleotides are TGTGCCAGCAGCTCAGTGGGAGTTAGCGGAGAGCAGTTCTTC.